Described below is a single T cell receptor beta chain sequence and its context. Vbeta (60) and Jbeta (13) primers were used in the PCR. Repertoires were generated with immunoSEQ multiplex PCR, while TCRdb's copy carries only in-frame clones and drops some. The sample gives some 85,000 clones, around 79% of which show up once; roughly 4.2% is in the top ten. The ends lost 3 bases at V and 2 bases at J; junction bases unmatched: 6. Germline V gene lookup returns CDR1 LNHDA and CDR2 SQIVND (reference sequence). The CDR3 is 15 residues long. This entry comes from a study of cytomegalovirus exposure and HLA in healthy donors.

The sequence derives from a middle-aged woman in good health and CMV-seropositive. The rearrangement links TRBV19 to TRBJ2-5, with 7 bases fitting TRBD2. The sequenced material came from PBMCs. The CDR3 loop reads CASSIAGDLQETQYF. The CDR3 DNA is TGTGCCAGTAGTATCGCGGGAGACTTACAAGAGACCCAGTACTTC.